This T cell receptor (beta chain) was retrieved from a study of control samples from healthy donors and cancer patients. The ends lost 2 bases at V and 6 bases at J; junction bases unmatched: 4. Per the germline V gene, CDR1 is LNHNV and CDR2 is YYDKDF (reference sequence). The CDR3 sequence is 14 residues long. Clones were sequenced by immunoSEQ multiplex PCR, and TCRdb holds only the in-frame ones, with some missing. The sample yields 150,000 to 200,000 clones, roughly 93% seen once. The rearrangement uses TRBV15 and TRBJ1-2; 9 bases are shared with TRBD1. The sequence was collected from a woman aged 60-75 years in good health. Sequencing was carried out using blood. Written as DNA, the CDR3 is TGTGCCACCAGCAGAAATACAGGGGGCGATGGCTACACCTTC. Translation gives CATSRNTGGDGYTF.